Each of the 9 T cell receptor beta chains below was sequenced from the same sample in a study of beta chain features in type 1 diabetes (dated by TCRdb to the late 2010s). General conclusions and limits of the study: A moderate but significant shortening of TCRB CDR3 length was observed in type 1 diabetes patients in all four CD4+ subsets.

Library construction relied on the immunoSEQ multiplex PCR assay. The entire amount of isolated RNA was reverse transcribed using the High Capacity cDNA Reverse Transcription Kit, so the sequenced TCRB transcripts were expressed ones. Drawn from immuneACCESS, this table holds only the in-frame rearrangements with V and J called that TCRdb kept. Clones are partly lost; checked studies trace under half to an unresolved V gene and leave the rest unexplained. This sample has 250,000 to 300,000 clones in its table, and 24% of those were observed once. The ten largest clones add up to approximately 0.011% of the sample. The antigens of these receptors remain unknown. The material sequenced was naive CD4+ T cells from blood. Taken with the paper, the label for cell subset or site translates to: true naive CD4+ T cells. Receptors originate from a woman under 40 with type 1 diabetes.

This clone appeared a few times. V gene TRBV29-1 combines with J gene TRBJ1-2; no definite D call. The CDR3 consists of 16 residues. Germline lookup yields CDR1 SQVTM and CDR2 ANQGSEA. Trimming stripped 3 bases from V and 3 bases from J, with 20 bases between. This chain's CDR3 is CSVDNGEGRGYYGYTF. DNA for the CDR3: TGCAGCGTTGATAACGGGGAGGGCAGAGGGTACTATGGCTACACCTTC.

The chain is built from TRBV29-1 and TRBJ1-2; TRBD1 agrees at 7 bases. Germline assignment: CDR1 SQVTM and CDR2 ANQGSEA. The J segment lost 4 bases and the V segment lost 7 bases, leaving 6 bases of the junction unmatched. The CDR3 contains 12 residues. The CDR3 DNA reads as TGCAGCGGTTACAGGGGCGTCTATGGCTACACCTTC. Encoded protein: CSGYRGVYGYTF. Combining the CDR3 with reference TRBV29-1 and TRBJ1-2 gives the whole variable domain SAVISQKPSRDICQRGTSLTIQCQVDSQVTMMFWYRQQPGQSLTLIATANQGSEATYESGFVIDKFPISRPNLTFSTLTVSNMSPEDSSIYLCSGYRGVYGYTFGSGTRLTVV.

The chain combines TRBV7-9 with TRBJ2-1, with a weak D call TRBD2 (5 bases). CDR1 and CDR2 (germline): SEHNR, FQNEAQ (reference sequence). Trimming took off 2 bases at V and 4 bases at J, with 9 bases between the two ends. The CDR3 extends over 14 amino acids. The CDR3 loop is CASSLNSVYNEQFF. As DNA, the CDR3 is TGTGCCAGCAGCTTAAATAGCGTTTACAATGAGCAGTTCTTC. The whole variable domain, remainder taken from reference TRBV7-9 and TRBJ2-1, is DTGVSQNPRHKITKRGQNVTFRCDPISEHNRLYWYRQTLGQGPEFLTYFQNEAQLEKSRLLSDRFSAERPKGSFSTLEIQRTEQGDSAMYLCASSLNSVYNEQFFGPGTRLTVL.

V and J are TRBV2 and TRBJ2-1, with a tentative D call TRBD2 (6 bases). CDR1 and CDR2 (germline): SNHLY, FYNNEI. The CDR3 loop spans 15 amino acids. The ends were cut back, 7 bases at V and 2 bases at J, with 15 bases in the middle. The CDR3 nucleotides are TGTGCCAGCACCGGGAGATTGGGCACCTACAATGAGCAGTTCTTC. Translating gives CASTGRLGTYNEQFF.

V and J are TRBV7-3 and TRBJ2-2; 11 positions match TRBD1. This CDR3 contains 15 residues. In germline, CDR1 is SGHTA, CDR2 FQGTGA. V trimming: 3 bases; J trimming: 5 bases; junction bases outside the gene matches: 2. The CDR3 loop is CASSLGQGGTGELFF. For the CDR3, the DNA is TGTGCCAGCAGCTTGGGACAGGGGGGTACCGGGGAGCTGTTTTTT.

Here the CDR3 DNA reads TGCAGCGTTGATTCAGGGGGCTCAGATACGCAGTATTTT. This codes for CSVDSGGSDTQYF. The rearrangement uses TRBV29-1 and TRBJ2-3; TRBD1 aligns across 8 bases. The CDR3 runs to 13 residues. From germline, CDR1 is SQVTM and CDR2 ANQGSEA. V dropped 3 bases and J dropped 4; count of bases not matched to a gene: 3.

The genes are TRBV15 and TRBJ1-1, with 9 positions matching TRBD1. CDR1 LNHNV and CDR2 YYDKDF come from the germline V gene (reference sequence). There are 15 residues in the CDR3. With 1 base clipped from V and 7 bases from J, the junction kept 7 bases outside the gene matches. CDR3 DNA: TGTGCCACCAGCAGAGGTGGGGACAGGGTCCATGAAGCTTTCTTT. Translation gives CATSRGGDRVHEAFF.

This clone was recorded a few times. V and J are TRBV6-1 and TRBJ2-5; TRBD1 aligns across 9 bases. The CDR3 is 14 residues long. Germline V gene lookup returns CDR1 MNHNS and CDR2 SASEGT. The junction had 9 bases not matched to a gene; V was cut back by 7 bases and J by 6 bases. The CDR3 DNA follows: TGTGCCAGCACCCAAACGGGACAGGGACAGACCCAGTACTTC. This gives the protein CASTQTGQGQTQYF.

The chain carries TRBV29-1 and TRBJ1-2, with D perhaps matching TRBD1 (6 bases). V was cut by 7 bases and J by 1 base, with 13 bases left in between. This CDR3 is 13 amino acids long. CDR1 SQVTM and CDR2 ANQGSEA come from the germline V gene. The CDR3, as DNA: TGCAGCGCCACGAACAGGGTTAACTATGGCTACACCTTC. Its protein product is CSATNRVNYGYTF.